Described below is a single TCR beta chain sequence and its context. Repertoires were generated with immunoSEQ multiplex PCR, while TCRdb's copy carries only in-frame clones and drops some. The sample shows roughly 53,000 clones, around 84% of them seen only once. CDR1 is SGHTA, CDR2 FQGNSA, per germline. This CDR3 contains 15 residues. V trimming: 5 bases; J trimming: 2 bases; junction bases outside the gene matches: 9. These data belong to a study of blood T cell repertoires in COVID-19. Study at large: T cells, B-cell-depleted T cells, or PBMCs supplied cDNA or gDNA.

The receptor comes from a man between 50 and 59 years old with acute or convalescent COVID-19. The genes are TRBV7-2 and TRBJ2-7; TRBD1 agrees at 7 bases. The sequenced sample consisted of peripheral blood. The CDR3 DNA sequence: TGTGCCAGCAGCCCATCCCGGGACAGAACCTACGAGCAGTACTTC. Its protein product is CASSPSRDRTYEQYF.